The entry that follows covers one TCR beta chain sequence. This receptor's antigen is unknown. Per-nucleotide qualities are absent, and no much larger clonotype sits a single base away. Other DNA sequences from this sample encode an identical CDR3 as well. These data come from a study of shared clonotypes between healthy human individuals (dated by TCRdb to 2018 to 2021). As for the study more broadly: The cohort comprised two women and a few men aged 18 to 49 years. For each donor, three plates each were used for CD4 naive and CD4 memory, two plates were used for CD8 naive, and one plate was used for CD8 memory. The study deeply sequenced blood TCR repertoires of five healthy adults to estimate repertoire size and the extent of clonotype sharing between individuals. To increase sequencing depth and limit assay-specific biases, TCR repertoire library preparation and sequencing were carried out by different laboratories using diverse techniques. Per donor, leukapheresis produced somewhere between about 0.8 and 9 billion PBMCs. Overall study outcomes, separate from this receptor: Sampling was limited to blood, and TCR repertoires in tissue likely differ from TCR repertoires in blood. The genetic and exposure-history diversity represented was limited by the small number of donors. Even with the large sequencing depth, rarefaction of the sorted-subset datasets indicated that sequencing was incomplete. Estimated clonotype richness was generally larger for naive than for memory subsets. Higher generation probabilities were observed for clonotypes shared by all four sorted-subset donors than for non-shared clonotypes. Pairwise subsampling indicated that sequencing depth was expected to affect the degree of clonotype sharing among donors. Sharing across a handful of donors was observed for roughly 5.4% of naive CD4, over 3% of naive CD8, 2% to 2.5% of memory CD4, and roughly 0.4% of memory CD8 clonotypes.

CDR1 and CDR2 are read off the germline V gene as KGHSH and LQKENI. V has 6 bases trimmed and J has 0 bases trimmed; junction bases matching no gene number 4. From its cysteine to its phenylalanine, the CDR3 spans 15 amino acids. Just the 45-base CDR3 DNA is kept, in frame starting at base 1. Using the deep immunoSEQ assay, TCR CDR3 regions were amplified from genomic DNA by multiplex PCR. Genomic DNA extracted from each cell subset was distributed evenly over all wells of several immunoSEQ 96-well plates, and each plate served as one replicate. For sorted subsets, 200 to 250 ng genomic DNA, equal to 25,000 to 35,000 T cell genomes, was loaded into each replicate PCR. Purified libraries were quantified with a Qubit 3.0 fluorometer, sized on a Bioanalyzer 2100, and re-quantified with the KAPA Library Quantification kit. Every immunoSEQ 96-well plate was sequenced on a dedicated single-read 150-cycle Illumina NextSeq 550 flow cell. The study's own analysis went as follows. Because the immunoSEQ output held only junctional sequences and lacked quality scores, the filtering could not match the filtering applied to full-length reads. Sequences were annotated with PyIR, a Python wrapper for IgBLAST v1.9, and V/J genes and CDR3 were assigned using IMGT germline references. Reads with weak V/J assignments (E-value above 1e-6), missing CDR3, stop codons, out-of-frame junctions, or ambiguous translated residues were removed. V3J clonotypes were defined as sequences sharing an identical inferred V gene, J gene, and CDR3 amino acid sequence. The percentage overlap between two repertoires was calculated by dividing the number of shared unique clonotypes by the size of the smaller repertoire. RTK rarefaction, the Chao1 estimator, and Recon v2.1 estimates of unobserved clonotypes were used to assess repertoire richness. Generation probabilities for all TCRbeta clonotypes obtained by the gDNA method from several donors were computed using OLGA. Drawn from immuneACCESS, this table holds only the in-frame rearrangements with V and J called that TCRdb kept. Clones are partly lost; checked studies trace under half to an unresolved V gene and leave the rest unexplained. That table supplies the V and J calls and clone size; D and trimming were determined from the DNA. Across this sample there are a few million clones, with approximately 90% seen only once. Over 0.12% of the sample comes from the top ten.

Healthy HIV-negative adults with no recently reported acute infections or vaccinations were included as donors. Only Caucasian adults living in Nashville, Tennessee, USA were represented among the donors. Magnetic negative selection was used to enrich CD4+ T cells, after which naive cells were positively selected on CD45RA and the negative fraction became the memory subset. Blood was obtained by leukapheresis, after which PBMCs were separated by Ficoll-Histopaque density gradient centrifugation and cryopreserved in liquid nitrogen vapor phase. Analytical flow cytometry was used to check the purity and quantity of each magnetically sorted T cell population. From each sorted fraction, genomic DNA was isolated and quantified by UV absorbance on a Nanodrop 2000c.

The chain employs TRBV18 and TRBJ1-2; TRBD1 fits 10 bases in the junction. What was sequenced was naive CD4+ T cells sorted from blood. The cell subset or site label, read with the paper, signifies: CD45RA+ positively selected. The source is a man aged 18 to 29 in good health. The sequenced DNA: TGTGCCAGCTCTCCCGGACAGGGGGCTAACTATGGCTACACCTTC. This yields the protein CASSPGQGANYGYTF.